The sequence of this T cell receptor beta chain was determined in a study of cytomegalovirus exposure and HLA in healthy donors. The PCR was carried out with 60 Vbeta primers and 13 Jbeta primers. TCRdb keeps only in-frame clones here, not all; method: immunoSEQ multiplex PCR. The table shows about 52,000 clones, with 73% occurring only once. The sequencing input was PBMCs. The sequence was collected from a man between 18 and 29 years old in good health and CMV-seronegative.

CDR3 nucleotides: TGTGCCACCCAGGGAGGGGAGTACAATGAGCAGTTCTTC. This sequence encodes CATQGGEYNEQFF. The rearrangement uses TRBV27 and TRBJ2-1; TRBD2 matches 7 bases. The germline gives CDR1 MNHEY, CDR2 SMNVEV (reference sequence). After removal of 10 bases from V and 4 bases from J, the junction contained 7 bases not matched to a gene. CDR3 length: 13 amino acids.